A single sample gave rise to the 30 T cell receptor beta chains below, sequenced in a study of blood T cell repertoires in COVID-19. Measured with immunoSEQ multiplex PCR; TCRdb has only the in-frame clones, and not every one. The sample has approximately 62,000 clones; approximately 80% are singletons. Input material: peripheral blood. The receptors were sampled from a woman aged 45-59 years with active or convalescent COVID-19.

This clone was seen only once. V gene TRBV23-1 combines with J gene TRBJ1-4; 9 bases map to TRBD1. TRBV23-1 is an ORF; its function is uncertain. Unmatched junction bases numbered 9, after V lost 8 bases and J lost 8 bases. CDR3 length: 14 amino acids. For the CDR3, the DNA is TGCGCCAGCTGCCGTCGGGACAGGGACGAAAAACTGTTTTTT. It translates to CASCRRDRDEKLFF.

This chain links TRBV19 with TRBJ2-7; D is unclear. Trimming left V 5 bases short and J 5 bases short, with 16 bases between. This CDR3 contains 14 residues. CDR1 is LNHDA, CDR2 SQIVND, per germline (reference sequence). The CDR3 DNA sequence: TGTGCCAGTAGTGTTGACTTTAACGGAGACGAGCAGTACTTC. It translates to CASSVDFNGDEQYF.

With regard to this clone: This sample also contains other DNA sequences that code for the same CDR3. The chain couples TRBV19 to TRBJ1-5; tentative D call: TRBD1 (6 bases). The V gene's germline CDR1 is LNHDA and CDR2 SQIVND (reference sequence). This CDR3 comprises 16 residues. Trimming cost V 3 bases and J 3 bases, with 15 bases left between them. The CDR3 DNA is TGTGCCAGTAGTATTGTCTGGACAGCCGACAATCAGCCCCAGCATTTT. It translates to CASSIVWTADNQPQHF.

This clone was found a few times. The chain employs TRBV10-3 and TRBJ2-2, with TRBD2 matching 14 bases. CDR1 and CDR2 (germline): ENHRY, SYGVKD. After removal of 10 bases from V and 1 base from J, the junction contained 5 bases not matched to a gene. The CDR3 is made up of 16 amino acids. The CDR3 loop reads CATKGTSGRNTGELFF. As DNA, the CDR3 is TGTGCCACCAAGGGGACTAGCGGGAGGAACACCGGGGAGCTGTTTTTT.

This clone was recorded only once. The V call is TRBV29-1, the J call TRBJ1-3; no clear D gene. Germline CDR1 is SQVTM and CDR2 is ANQGSEA. Trimming took 3 bases from V and 4 from J, leaving 7 bases between them. CDR3 size: 12 residues. The CDR3 region has the DNA TGCAGCGTTGAGTCCGGGGGAAACACCATATATTTT. This encodes CSVESGGNTIYF.

The chain is built from TRBV4-2 and TRBJ1-3, with 8 bases lining up with TRBD1. The CDR3 consists of 15 residues. Germline CDR1 is LGHNA and CDR2 is YNFKEQ. The V and J ends lost 2 bases and 4 bases, in that order; junction bases with no gene match: 4. The CDR3 is CASSQRGQGGNTIYF. The CDR3 coding sequence is TGTGCCAGCAGCCAAAGAGGACAGGGAGGAAACACCATATATTTT.

This sequence joins TRBV7-8 and TRBJ1-1, with TRBD1 matching over 10 bases. Germline assignment: CDR1 SGHVS and CDR2 FQNEAQ. V was clipped by 2 bases and J by 5 bases; unmatched bases: 2. The CDR3 is 14 amino acids. The CDR3 sequence is CASSLWTGGTEAFF. CDR3 nucleotides: TGTGCCAGCAGCTTATGGACAGGGGGTACTGAAGCTTTCTTT.

This clone was seen only a few times. The chain combines TRBV25-1 with TRBJ2-7; D not resolved. Trimming shortened V by 7 bases and J by 0 bases, and 10 bases separated the two germline ends. The length of the CDR3 is 13 residues. Germline V gene lookup returns CDR1 MGHDK and CDR2 SYGVNS. The CDR3 DNA reads TGTGCCAGCATGTCGGGTCTCTCCTACGAGCAGTACTTC. It yields the protein CASMSGLSYEQYF.

Only a few counts were recorded for this clone. This chain connects TRBV10-3 to TRBJ1-2; 8 nucleotides align to TRBD1. CDR1 is ENHRY and CDR2 is SYGVKD in the germline V gene. Trimming removed 5 bases from V and 8 bases from J; junction bases left unmatched: 4. CDR3 length: 12 amino acids. CDR3 nucleotide sequence: TGTGCCATCAGTAGGACAGGGTACGGCTACACCTTC. Its translation: CAISRTGYGYTF.

The V call is TRBV28, the J call TRBJ1-2; perhaps TRBD1 as D (5 bases). Per germline, CDR1 MDHEN and CDR2 SYDVKM. V was clipped by 10 bases and J by 4 bases, with 19 bases between them. CDR3 length: 14 residues. CDR3 amino acids: CATGRGTNSYGYTF. The CDR3 bases are TGTGCCACGGGCCGGGGGACTAATTCCTATGGCTACACCTTC.

This clone was counted once. The rearrangement uses TRBV11-2 and TRBJ1-2; TRBD1 matches 7 bases. J gave up 4 bases and V 5 bases, and 10 bases lay outside the gene matches. The CDR3 runs to 15 residues. Germline lookup yields CDR1 SGHAT and CDR2 FQNNGV. The CDR3 sequence: CASSLGGRGSYGYTF. The CDR3 DNA reads as TGTGCCAGCAGCCTAGGGGGCAGGGGGTCCTATGGCTACACCTTC.

The chain is built from TRBV7-9 and TRBJ2-5, with a tentative D call TRBD1 (6 bases). The V end lost 5 bases, the J end lost 1 base, and 23 bases lay between the germline ends. CDR3 length: 18 residues. Looked up from germline, CDR1 is SEHNR and CDR2 is FQNEAQ (reference sequence). CDR3 in amino acids: CASSPRGTGIPTQETQYF. CDR3 DNA sequence: TGTGCCAGCAGCCCAAGGGGTACAGGGATCCCGACCCAAGAGACCCAGTACTTC.

The rearrangement links TRBV28 to TRBJ1-1, with TRBD1 identical over 7 bases. The CDR3 totals 14 residues. The junction had 6 bases not matched to a gene; V was cut back by 5 bases and J by 3 bases. Germline CDR1 and CDR2: MDHEN and SYDVKM. The CDR3 loop reads CASSPQGEDTEAFF. CDR3 nucleotide sequence: TGTGCCAGCAGTCCCCAGGGGGAAGACACTGAAGCTTTCTTT. Full variable domain (remainder filled in from reference TRBV28 and TRBJ1-1): DVKVTQSSRYLVKRTGEKVFLECVQDMDHENMFWYRQDPGLGLRLIYFSYDVKMKEKGDIPEGYSVSREKKERFSLILESASTNQTSMYLCASSPQGEDTEAFFGQGTRLTVV.

This clone was recorded a few times. The chain links TRBV5-1 to TRBJ1-2; D is undetermined. Per germline, CDR1 SGHRS and CDR2 YFSETQ. This CDR3 spans 16 amino acids. V lost 5 bases, J lost 8 bases, and 25 bases lay in between. CDR3 DNA: TGCGCCAGCAGGAGAGGGTCTCCCGACCCAAACTTGGGCTACACCTTC. Its translation is CASRRGSPDPNLGYTF.

The J gene is TRBJ1-1, the V gene TRBV2, with a weak D call TRBD1 (5 bases). Germline-derived CDR1 and CDR2 are SNHLY and FYNNEI. This CDR3 spans 12 amino acids. Trimming shortened V by 6 bases and J by 4 bases, and 9 bases separated the two germline ends. DNA of the CDR3: TGTGCCAGCAGAAGGGGTTCCACTGAAGCTTTCTTT. Encoded protein: CASRRGSTEAFF.

V and J are TRBV7-2 and TRBJ1-6; tentatively, D is TRBD1 (5 bases). The germline V and J ends were trimmed by 5 bases and 4 bases, with 21 bases remaining between them. CDR1 and CDR2 from the germline V gene are SGHTA and FQGNSA. The CDR3 extends over 18 amino acids. CDR3 in amino acids: CASSLSRVRVEYNSPLHF. The CDR3 bases are TGTGCCAGCAGCCTAAGTCGGGTCAGGGTGGAGTATAATTCACCCCTCCACTTT.

The chain uses TRBV4-3 and TRBJ2-7; 9 nucleotides agree with TRBD2. The CDR3 consists of 16 residues. V lost 1 base and J lost 0; bases outside the gene matches: 4. Germline lookup yields CDR1 LGHNA and CDR2 YSLEER. The CDR3 DNA follows: TGCGCCAGCAGCCAAGGGACTAGCGCGAGCTCCTACGAGCAGTACTTC. It yields the protein CASSQGTSASSYEQYF.

This chain uses TRBV4-3 with TRBJ2-3, with 10 positions matching TRBD2. CDR1 and CDR2 (germline): LGHNA, YSLEER. V shed 4 bases, J shed 4 bases, and the junction held 5 bases outside the gene matches. The CDR3 length is 15 residues. CDR3 bases: TGCGCCAGCAGCCCCCAGCGGGAGGGCGCAGATACGCAGTATTTT. This codes for CASSPQREGADTQYF.

The chain has TRBV7-2 and TRBJ2-7; 7 nucleotides align to TRBD2. This CDR3 has 15 residues. V lost 4 bases to trimming and J lost 4 bases; unmatched junction nucleotides: 10. The V gene's germline CDR1 is SGHTA and CDR2 FQGNSA. CDR3 protein: CASSSLAGIRYEQYF. The CDR3 DNA sequence: TGTGCCAGCAGCTCCTTAGCGGGTATTAGATACGAGCAGTACTTC.

This chain connects TRBV11-2 to TRBJ1-3; 7 bases map to TRBD1. Germline V gene sequence: CDR1 SGHAT, CDR2 FQNNGV. V dropped 1 base and J dropped 7; count of bases not matched to a gene: 10. The CDR3 is made up of 16 amino acids. CDR3 sequence: CASSLGRGSRRNTIYF. The CDR3 DNA follows: TGTGCCAGCAGCTTAGGCAGGGGGAGCCGGAGGAACACCATATATTTT.

With regard to this clone: One end of the junction is discordant with germline, which a read error may explain. The chain uses TRBV7-7 and TRBJ2-2; D remains ambiguous. CDR3 size: 14 residues. Germline-derived CDR1 and CDR2 are SSHAT and FNYEAQ (reference sequence). CDR3 region: CASRFLLNTGELFF. For the CDR3, the DNA is TGTGCTAGCAGATTTCTCCTGAACACCGGGGAGCTGTTTTTT.

This clone was picked up a small number of times. The V gene is TRBV12-3 or TRBV12-4, the J gene TRBJ2-1; TRBD2 matches 7 bases. The CDR3 is 11 residues long. V dropped 6 bases and J dropped 9; count of bases not matched to a gene: 2. The CDR3 protein is CASRRETEQFF. For the CDR3, the DNA is TGTGCCAGCAGGCGGGAGACTGAGCAGTTCTTC.

This chain joins TRBV6-5 and TRBJ1-2, with 8 nucleotides matching TRBD1. Looked up from germline, CDR1 is MNHEY and CDR2 is SVGAGI. V dropped 5 bases and J dropped 6; count of bases not matched to a gene: 5. This CDR3 region has 13 residues. CDR3 nucleotide sequence: TGTGCCAGCAGTCGACAGGGGAGACATGGCTACACCTTC. Translated, it gives CASSRQGRHGYTF.

The gene calls are TRBV24-1 and TRBJ2-2, with D perhaps matching TRBD2 (5 bases). This CDR3 has 14 amino acids. Per the germline V gene, CDR1 is KGHDR and CDR2 is SFDVKD. V lost 10 bases, J lost 3 bases, and 14 bases lay in between. CDR3 in DNA: TGTGCCACTGCGCGAAGCGGCTACACCGGGGAGCTGTTTTTT. This translates into CATARSGYTGELFF.

This sequence joins TRBV4-1 and TRBJ2-1; TRBD2 matches 9 bases. CDR1 and CDR2 from the germline V gene are MGHRA and YSYEKL. V gave up 6 bases and J gave up 0 bases; unmatched junction bases: 3. This CDR3 has 15 residues. CDR3 in DNA: TGCGCCAGCAGGATTAGCGGGAGCTCCTACAATGAGCAGTTCTTC. Protein: CASRISGSSYNEQFF.

This clone showed up just once. The chain combines TRBV6-2 or TRBV6-3 with TRBJ1-5; 7 positions agree with TRBD1. Germline CDR1 and CDR2: MNHEY and SVGEGT. The V segment lost 6 bases and the J segment 1 base; nucleotides outside the gene matches: 15. The CDR3 runs 18 residues. The CDR3 nucleotides read TGTGCCAGCAGCCCAGGACAGGTACAACACGGGAGCAATCAGCCCCAGCATTTT. Translated: CASSPGQVQHGSNQPQHF.

The V gene is TRBV19, the J gene TRBJ1-2; 9 bases are a match to TRBD1. The CDR3 extends over 15 amino acids. J lost 8 bases, V lost 5 bases, and 12 bases had no gene match. Germline CDR1 LNHDA, CDR2 SQIVND (reference sequence). CDR3 loop: CASSSLTGGAEGYTF. The CDR3 DNA sequence: TGTGCCAGTAGTTCCCTAACAGGGGGCGCGGAGGGCTACACCTTC.

This chain joins TRBV7-8 and TRBJ1-1; D is unclear. V lost 3 bases and J lost 4, with 9 bases in between. Germline V gene lookup returns CDR1 SGHVS and CDR2 FQNEAQ. The CDR3 runs 13 residues. For the CDR3, the DNA is TGTGCCAGCAGCTTTCAGGACTTCACTGAAGCTTTCTTT. Translating it yields CASSFQDFTEAFF.

This chain uses TRBV12-3 or TRBV12-4 with TRBJ2-5; weak D call: TRBD2 (6 bases). The CDR3 extends over 13 amino acids. Deletions cut 6 bases from V and 7 bases from J, with 15 bases between. Written as DNA, the CDR3 is TGTGCCAGCAGCACCACTAGCCGCGGGACCCAGTACTTC. It is translated as CASSTTSRGTQYF.

This clone was counted a few times. The chain joins TRBV4-2 to TRBJ1-2, with TRBD1 as a possible D gene (5 bases). The CDR3 extends over 14 amino acids. Germline V gene lookup returns CDR1 LGHNA and CDR2 YNFKEQ. V lost 3 bases to trimming and J lost 8 bases, with 16 bases between them. The CDR3 protein is CASSQEGRVRGYTF. The CDR3 coding sequence is TGTGCCAGCAGCCAGGAGGGGCGGGTTCGGGGCTACACCTTC.